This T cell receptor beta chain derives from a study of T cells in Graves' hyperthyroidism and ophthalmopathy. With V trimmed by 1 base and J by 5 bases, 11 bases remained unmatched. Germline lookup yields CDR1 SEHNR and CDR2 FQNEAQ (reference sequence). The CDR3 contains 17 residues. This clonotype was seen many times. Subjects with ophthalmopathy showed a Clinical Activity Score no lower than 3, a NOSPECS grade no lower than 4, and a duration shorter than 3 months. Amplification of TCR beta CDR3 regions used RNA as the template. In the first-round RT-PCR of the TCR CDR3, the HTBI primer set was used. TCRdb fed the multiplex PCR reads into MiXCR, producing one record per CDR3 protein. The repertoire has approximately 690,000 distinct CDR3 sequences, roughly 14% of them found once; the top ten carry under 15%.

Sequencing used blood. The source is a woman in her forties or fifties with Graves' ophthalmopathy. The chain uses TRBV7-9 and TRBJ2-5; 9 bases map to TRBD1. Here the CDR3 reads CASSLEFGTGIRETQYF. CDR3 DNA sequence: TGTGCCAGCAGCTTAGAATTCGGGACAGGGATCCGCGAGACCCAGTACTTC. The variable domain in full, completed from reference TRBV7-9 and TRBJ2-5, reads DTGVSQNPRHKITKRGQNVTFRCDPISEHNRLYWYRQTLGQGPEFLTYFQNEAQLEKSRLLSDRFSAERPKGSFSTLEIQRTEQGDSAMYLCASSLEFGTGIRETQYFGPGTRLLVL.